A single sample is the source of the 18 T cell receptor beta chains below, sequenced in a study of T-cell memory formation after mild COVID-19. TCRdb re-analysed the 5' RACE reads in MiXCR, keeping a single row per CDR3 protein. Of 500,000 to 550,000 distinct CDR3 sequences in the sample, over 20% were seen once. Sequenced: PBMCs or a T cell subset sorted from them (not recorded which). These receptors were taken from an adult woman who had mild COVID-19 (a few samples of this study predate the infection). Cell type and time point are not known.

This clonotype was found a few times. As DNA, the CDR3 is TGTGCCAGCAGCTTACCTAGAGGGGGCACCTTCCACACTGAAGCTTTCTTT. This translates into CASSLPRGGTFHTEAFF. V is TRBV7-8 and J is TRBJ1-1; 7 nucleotides match TRBD1. V gave up 2 bases and J gave up 3 bases; unmatched junction bases: 12. This CDR3 spans 17 amino acids. Germline assignment: CDR1 SGHVS and CDR2 FQNEAQ.

CDR3: CASSLGAGPVSYGYTF. The CDR3 DNA follows: TGTGCCAGCAGCTTGGGTGCAGGGCCGGTAAGCTATGGCTACACCTTC. V is TRBV5-5 and J is TRBJ1-2, with D tentatively TRBD1 (5 bases). Per the germline V gene, CDR1 is SGHKS and CDR2 is YYEKEE (reference sequence). The CDR3 has 16 residues. V lost 0 bases, J lost 4 bases, and 16 bases lay in between.

This clonotype appeared a few times. CDR3 protein: CASSKDSFSYEQYF. The CDR3 bases are TGTGCCAGCAGCAAGGACTCTTTTTCCTACGAGCAGTACTTC. J is TRBJ2-7 and V is TRBV7-9; D perhaps matches TRBD2 (5 bases). Germline V gene sequence: CDR1 SEHNR, CDR2 FQNEAQ (reference sequence). The CDR3 runs 14 residues. Trimming removed 5 bases at V and 1 base at J, with 12 bases between.

The chain recombines TRBV11-1 with TRBJ2-1; TRBD1 matches at 7 bases. In germline, CDR1 is SGHAT, CDR2 FQDESV (reference sequence). With V trimmed by 5 bases and J by 2 bases, 6 bases remained unmatched. The CDR3 is 15 amino acids. CDR3 DNA sequence: TGTGCCAGCAGCCTGGGACAGCCTACCTACAATGAGCAGTTCTTC. Encoded protein: CASSLGQPTYNEQFF.

The rearrangement uses TRBV7-6 and TRBJ1-1; D remains unclear. V lost 5 bases to trimming and J lost 6 bases, with 16 bases between them. CDR1 SGHVS and CDR2 FNYEAQ come from the germline V gene. This CDR3 contains 14 residues. CDR3 in DNA: TGTGCCAGCAGCCCTAGGGAGGGTGGGGCTGAAGCTTTCTTT. Translated: CASSPREGGAEAFF.

The V call is TRBV7-9, the J call TRBJ2-7; tentative D call: TRBD1 (7 bases). Germline loops: CDR1 SEHNR, CDR2 FQNEAQ (reference sequence). This CDR3 spans 13 amino acids. The V and J ends lost 7 bases and 6 bases respectively, with 16 bases between them. CDR3 sequence (DNA): TGTGCCAGCACCAGGGGGGCTCGGGGCGAGCAGTACTTC. It yields the protein CASTRGARGEQYF.

The chain joins TRBV25-1 to TRBJ1-1, with a weak D call TRBD1 (5 bases). Germline-derived CDR1 and CDR2 are MGHDK and SYGVNS. V was trimmed by 3 bases and J by 4 bases, leaving 12 bases between them. This CDR3 contains 14 residues. Written as DNA, the CDR3 is TGTGCCAGCAGTGACTTAGGGGCGGTCACTGAAGCTTTCTTT. Its protein product is CASSDLGAVTEAFF.

The CDR3 DNA reads TGTGCCAGCAGCCAAGTGGATGAGACCCAGTACTTC. It yields the protein CASSQVDETQYF. J is TRBJ2-5 and V is TRBV3-1; D gene unclear. V lost 1 base and J lost 5, with 5 bases in between. CDR3 size: 12 residues. CDR1 is LGHDT and CDR2 is YNNKEL in the germline V gene (reference sequence).

This clonotype has a handful of counts. The chain employs TRBV18 and TRBJ2-3; D not resolved. V dropped 6 bases and J dropped 3 bases, with 22 bases sitting between them. Per germline, CDR1 KGHSH and CDR2 LQKENI. The CDR3 loop spans 17 amino acids. CDR3 protein: CASSFTSFIQPTDTQYF. As DNA, the CDR3 is TGTGCCAGCTCGTTCACGTCTTTCATCCAACCAACAGATACGCAGTATTTT. Based on the CDR3 plus reference TRBV18 and TRBJ2-3, the full variable domain is NAGVMQNPRHLVRRRGQEARLRCSPMKGHSHVYWYRQLPEEGLKFMVYLQKENIIDESGMPKERFSAEFPKEGPSILRIQQVVRGDSAAYFCASSFTSFIQPTDTQYFGPGTRLTVL.

This clonotype was observed a few times. The chain couples TRBV5-6 to TRBJ1-2; D is ambiguous. Per the germline V gene, CDR1 is SGHDT and CDR2 is YYEEEE. V was pared by 4 bases and J by 6 bases, with 16 bases between. The CDR3 extends over 14 amino acids. The CDR3 nucleotides are TGTGCCAGCAGCGGCGGTCGAGGGCTGGATGGCTACACCTTC. Translating gives CASSGGRGLDGYTF.

This clonotype was observed a handful of times. The rearrangement joins TRBV2 to TRBJ1-1; 8 bases align to TRBD1. Germline CDR1 SNHLY, CDR2 FYNNEI. CDR3 size: 15 residues. V was clipped by 7 bases and J by 4 bases; unmatched bases: 11. The CDR3 protein is CASTLYRGGITEAFF. The CDR3, as DNA: TGTGCCAGCACCCTATACAGGGGGGGGATCACTGAAGCTTTCTTT. Full variable domain (missing parts from reference TRBV2 and TRBJ1-1): EPEVTQTPSHQVTQMGQEVILRCVPISNHLYFYWYRQILGQKVEFLVSFYNNEISEKSEIFDDQFSVERPDGSNFTLKIRSTKLEDSAMYFCASTLYRGGITEAFFGQGTRLTVV.

This clonotype was counted only a few times. This chain links TRBV7-2 with TRBJ1-2, with D unclear. Between the trimmed V and J ends, which lost 0 bases and 0 bases, there was a span of 5 bases. Germline assignment: CDR1 SGHTA and CDR2 FQGNSA. The CDR3 runs 14 residues. The CDR3 spells CASSLATSNYGYTF. The CDR3 bases are TGTGCCAGCAGCTTAGCAACTTCTAACTATGGCTACACCTTC.

This clonotype came up a few times. The chain links TRBV7-2 to TRBJ2-3; D may be TRBD2 (6 bases). With 5 bases removed from V and 9 bases from J, the gap between germline ends came to 21 bases. The CDR3 consists of 15 residues. Germline V gene lookup returns CDR1 SGHTA and CDR2 FQGNSA. The CDR3 is CASSAEVSPGGTQYF. CDR3 DNA: TGTGCCAGCAGCGCTGAGGTTTCCCCCGGGGGAACGCAGTATTTT. Filled out from reference TRBV7-2 and TRBJ2-3, the complete variable domain reads GAGVSQSPSNKVTEKGKDVELRCDPISGHTALYWYRQSLGQGLEFLIYFQGNSAPDKSGLPSDRFSAERTGGSVSTLTIQRTQQEDSAVYLCASSAEVSPGGTQYFGPGTRLTVL.

The chain couples TRBV6-2 or TRBV6-3 to TRBJ2-1; D might be TRBD1 or TRBD2, each matching 6 bases. Germline lookup yields CDR1 MNHEY and CDR2 SVGEGT. Trimming pared 2 bases from V and 9 bases from J, leaving 14 bases between. The CDR3 has 14 residues. As DNA, the CDR3 is TGTGCCAGCAGTTACCCCCCGGGGGCCACTGAGCAGTTCTTC. It encodes CASSYPPGATEQFF.

The J gene is TRBJ2-6, the V gene TRBV7-3, with D hard to call. Per germline, CDR1 SGHTA and CDR2 FQGTGA. Trimming took off 5 bases at V and 0 bases at J, with 20 bases between the two ends. There are 19 residues in the CDR3. CDR3 DNA sequence: TGTGCCAGCAGCCCCGGCCTGGGCAGGTTGCCCTCTGGGGCCAACGTCCTGACTTTC. It is translated as CASSPGLGRLPSGANVLTF.

This clonotype was observed a handful of times. The rearrangement links TRBV27 to TRBJ2-7, with D possibly matching TRBD2 (5 bases). The germline gives CDR1 MNHEY, CDR2 SMNVEV (reference sequence). The CDR3 runs to 12 residues. V was cut by 10 bases and J by 3 bases, with 13 bases left in between. CDR3 DNA: TGTGCCACCGGGGTCGGGTACTACGAGCAGTACTTC. This codes for CATGVGYYEQYF.

This clonotype was recorded a few times. The chain recombines TRBV20-1 with TRBJ1-5, with D possibly being TRBD1 (5 bases). CDR3 length equals 16 residues. CDR1 is DFQATT, CDR2 SNEGSKA, per germline (reference sequence). Trimming shortened V by 6 bases and J by 11 bases, and 29 bases separated the two germline ends. The CDR3 is CSARRGLIAGGEAQHF. The DNA for the CDR3 is TGCAGTGCCCGAAGGGGATTAATAGCCGGGGGTGAGGCCCAGCATTTT.

This clonotype was observed many times. The chain recombines TRBV12-3 or TRBV12-4 with TRBJ2-3, with D possibly being TRBD2 (6 bases). The CDR3 loop spans 15 amino acids. Trimming cost V 2 bases and J 2 bases, with 11 bases left between them. In DNA, the CDR3 is TGTGCCAGCAGTTTACGCGGGGTCCCCACAGATACGCAGTATTTT. Its translation is CASSLRGVPTDTQYF.